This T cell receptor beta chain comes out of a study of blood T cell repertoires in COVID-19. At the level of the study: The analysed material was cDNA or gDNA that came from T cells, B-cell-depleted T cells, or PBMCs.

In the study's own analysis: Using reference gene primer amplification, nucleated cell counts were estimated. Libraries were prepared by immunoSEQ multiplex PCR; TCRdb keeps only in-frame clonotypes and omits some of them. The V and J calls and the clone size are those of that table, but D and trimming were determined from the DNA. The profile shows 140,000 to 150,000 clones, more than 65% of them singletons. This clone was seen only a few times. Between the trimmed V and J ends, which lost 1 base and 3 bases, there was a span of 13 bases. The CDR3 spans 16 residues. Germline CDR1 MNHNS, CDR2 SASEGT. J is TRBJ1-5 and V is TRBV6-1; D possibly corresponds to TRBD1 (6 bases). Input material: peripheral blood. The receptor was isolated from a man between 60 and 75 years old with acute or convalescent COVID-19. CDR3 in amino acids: CASSEDTGPTNQPQHF. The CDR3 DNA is TGTGCCAGCAGTGAAGATACAGGGCCTACCAATCAGCCCCAGCATTTT.